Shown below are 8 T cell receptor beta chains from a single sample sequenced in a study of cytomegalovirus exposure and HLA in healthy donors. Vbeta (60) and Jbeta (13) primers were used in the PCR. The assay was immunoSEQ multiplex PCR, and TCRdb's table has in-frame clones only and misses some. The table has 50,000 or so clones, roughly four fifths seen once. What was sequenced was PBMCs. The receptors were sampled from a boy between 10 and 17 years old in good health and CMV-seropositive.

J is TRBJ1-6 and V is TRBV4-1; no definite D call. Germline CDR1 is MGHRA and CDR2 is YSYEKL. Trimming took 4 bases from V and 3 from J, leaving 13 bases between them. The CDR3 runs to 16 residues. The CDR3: CASSPEQQNYNSPLHF. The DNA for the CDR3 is TGCGCCAGCAGCCCCGAACAGCAGAACTATAATTCACCCCTCCACTTT.

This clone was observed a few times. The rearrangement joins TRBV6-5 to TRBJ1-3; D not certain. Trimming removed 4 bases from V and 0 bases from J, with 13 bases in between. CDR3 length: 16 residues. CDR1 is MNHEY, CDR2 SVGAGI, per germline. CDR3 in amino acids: CASSSPPGYSGNTIYF. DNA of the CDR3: TGTGCCAGCAGTTCCCCGCCGGGTTACTCTGGAAACACCATATATTTT.

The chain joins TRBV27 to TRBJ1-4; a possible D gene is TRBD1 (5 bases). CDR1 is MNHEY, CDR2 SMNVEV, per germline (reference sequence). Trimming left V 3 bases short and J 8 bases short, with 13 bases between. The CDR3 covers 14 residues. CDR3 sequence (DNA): TGTGCCAGCAGTTTGGAGGGGATTGGGGAAAAACTGTTTTTT. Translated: CASSLEGIGEKLFF.

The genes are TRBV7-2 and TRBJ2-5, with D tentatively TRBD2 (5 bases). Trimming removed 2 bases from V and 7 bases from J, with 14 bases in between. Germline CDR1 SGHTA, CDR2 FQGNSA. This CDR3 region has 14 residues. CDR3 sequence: CASSLTVRAGTQYF. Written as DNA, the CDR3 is TGTGCCAGCAGCTTAACGGTTAGGGCGGGGACCCAGTACTTC.

For the CDR3, the DNA is TGTGCTAGTGCCGTAGCCTACGAGCAGTACTTC. Translating gives CASAVAYEQYF. The rearrangement links TRBV12-5 to TRBJ2-7; D is undetermined. Looked up from germline, CDR1 is LGHNT and CDR2 is FRNRAP. The CDR3 consists of 11 residues. Trimming left V 7 bases short and J 2 bases short, with 6 bases between.

The CDR3 coding sequence is TGCGCCAGCAGCCAAGCGGTGGGCTCCGAGCCTTTGGAAAGCAATCAGCCCCAGCATTTT. It codes for CASSQAVGSEPLESNQPQHF. The rearrangement joins TRBV4-1 to TRBJ1-5; D is unresolved. V gave up 1 base and J gave up 1 base, with 23 bases separating them. The CDR3 spans 20 residues. Germline V gene lookup returns CDR1 MGHRA and CDR2 YSYEKL.

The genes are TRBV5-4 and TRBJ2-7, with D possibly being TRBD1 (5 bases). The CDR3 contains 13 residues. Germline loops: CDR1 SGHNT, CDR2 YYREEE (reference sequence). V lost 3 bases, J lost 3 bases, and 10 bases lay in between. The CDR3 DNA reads TGTGCCAGCAGCTGGGGCGGCGACTACGAGCAGTACTTC. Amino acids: CASSWGGDYEQYF.

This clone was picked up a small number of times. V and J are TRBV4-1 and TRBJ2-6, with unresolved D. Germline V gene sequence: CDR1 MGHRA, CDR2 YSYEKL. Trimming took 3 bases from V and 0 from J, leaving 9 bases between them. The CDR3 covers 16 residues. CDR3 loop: CASSQVLASGANVLTF. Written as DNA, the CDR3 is TGCGCCAGCAGCCAGGTCCTGGCCTCTGGGGCCAACGTCCTGACTTTC.